This entry describes one T cell receptor beta chain. These data originate in a study of cytomegalovirus exposure and HLA in healthy donors. The primer mix had 60 Vbeta and 13 Jbeta primers. The table came from immunoSEQ multiplex PCR; TCRdb's copy has only in-frame clones and leaves some out. The table lists under 90,000 clones, 70% to 85% of them singletons. Germline V gives CDR1 SGDLS, CDR2 YYNGEE. J lost 2 bases, V lost 3 bases, and 5 bases had no gene match. The CDR3 sequence is 16 residues long. The receptor comes from a man over 45 in good health and CMV-seropositive. V is TRBV9 and J is TRBJ2-3; 11 bases fit TRBD1. Sequencing used PBMCs. CDR3 protein: CASSADRGQSTDTQYF. In nucleotides, the CDR3 is TGTGCCAGCAGCGCGGACAGGGGGCAATCCACAGATACGCAGTATTTT.